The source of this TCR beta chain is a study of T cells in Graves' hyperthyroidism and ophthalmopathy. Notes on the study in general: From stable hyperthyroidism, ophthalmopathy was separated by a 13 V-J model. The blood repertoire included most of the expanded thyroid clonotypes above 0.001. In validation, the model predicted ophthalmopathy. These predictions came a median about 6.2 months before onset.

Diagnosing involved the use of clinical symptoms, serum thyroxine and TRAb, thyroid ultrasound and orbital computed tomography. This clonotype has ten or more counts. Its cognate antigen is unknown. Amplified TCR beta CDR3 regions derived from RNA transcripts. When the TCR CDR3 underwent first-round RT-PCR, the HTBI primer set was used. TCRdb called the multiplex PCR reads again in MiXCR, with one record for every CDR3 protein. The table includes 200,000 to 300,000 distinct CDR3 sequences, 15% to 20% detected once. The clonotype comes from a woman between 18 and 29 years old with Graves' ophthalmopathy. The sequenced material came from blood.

The CDR3 is CASSLAGQAPTGELFF. The CDR3, as DNA: TGTGCCAGCAGCTTAGCGGGACAGGCACCCACCGGGGAGCTGTTTTTT. The chain links TRBV11-3 to TRBJ2-2; 8 nucleotides align to TRBD1. Germline trimming cut 1 base from V and 4 bases from J; bases unmatched to any gene: 5. Germline CDR1 reads SGHNT; CDR2 reads YENEEA. This CDR3 has 16 amino acids.